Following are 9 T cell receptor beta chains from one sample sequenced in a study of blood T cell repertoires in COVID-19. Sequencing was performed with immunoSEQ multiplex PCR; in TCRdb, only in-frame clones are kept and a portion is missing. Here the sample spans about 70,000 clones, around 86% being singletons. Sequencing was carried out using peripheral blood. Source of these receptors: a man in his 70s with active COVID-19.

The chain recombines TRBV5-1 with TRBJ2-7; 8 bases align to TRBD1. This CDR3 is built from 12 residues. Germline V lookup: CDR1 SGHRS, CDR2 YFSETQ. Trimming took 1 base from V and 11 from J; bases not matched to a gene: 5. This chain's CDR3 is CASSLTADREYF. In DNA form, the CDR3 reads TGCGCCAGCAGCTTGACGGCGGACAGGGAGTACTTC.

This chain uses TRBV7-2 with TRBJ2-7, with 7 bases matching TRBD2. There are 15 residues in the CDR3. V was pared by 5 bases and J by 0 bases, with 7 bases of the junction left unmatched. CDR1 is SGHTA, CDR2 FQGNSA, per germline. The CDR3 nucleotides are TGTGCCAGCAGCGCCCGCCCGGGGGGCTCCTACGAGCAGTACTTC. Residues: CASSARPGGSYEQYF.

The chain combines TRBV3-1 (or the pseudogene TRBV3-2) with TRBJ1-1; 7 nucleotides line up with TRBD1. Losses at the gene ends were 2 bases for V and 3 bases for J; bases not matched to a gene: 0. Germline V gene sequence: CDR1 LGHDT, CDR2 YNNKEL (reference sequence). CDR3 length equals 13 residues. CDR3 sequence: CASSQTGDTEAFF. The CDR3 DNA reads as TGTGCCAGCAGCCAAACAGGGGACACTGAAGCTTTCTTT.

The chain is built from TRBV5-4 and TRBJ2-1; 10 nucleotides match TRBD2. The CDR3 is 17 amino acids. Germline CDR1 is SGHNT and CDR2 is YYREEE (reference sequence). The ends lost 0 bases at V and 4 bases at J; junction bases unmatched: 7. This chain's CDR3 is CASSLGASGSRYNEQFF. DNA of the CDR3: TGTGCCAGCAGCTTGGGGGCTAGCGGGAGCCGATACAATGAGCAGTTCTTC.

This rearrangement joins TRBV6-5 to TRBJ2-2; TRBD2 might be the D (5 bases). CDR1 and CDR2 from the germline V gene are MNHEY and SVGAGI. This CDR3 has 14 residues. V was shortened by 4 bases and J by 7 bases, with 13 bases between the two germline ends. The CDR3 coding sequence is TGTGCCAGCAGTTTACCTAGCCTGGGCGGGGAGCTGTTTTTT. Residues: CASSLPSLGGELFF.

CDR3 sequence: CASSPGGGRNEQFF. The CDR3 coding sequence is TGTGCCAGTAGTCCCGGGGGGGGGCGTAATGAGCAGTTCTTC. J is TRBJ2-1 and V is TRBV19; TRBD2 matches at 8 bases. The CDR3 length is 14 residues. After removal of 5 bases from V and 7 bases from J, the junction contained 7 bases not matched to a gene. Germline V gene lookup returns CDR1 LNHDA and CDR2 SQIVND (reference sequence).

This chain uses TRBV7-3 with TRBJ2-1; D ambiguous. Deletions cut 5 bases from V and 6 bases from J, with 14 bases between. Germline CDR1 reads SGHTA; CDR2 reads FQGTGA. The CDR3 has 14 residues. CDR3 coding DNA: TGTGCCAGCAGCCCAGTTGTCGCTTCCAATGAGCAGTTCTTC. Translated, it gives CASSPVVASNEQFF.

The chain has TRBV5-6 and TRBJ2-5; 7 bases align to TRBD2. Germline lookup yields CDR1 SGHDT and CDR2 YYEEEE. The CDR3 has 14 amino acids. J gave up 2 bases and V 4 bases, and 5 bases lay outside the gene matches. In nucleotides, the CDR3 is TGTGCCAGCAGCCCGCTAGCGGAACAAGAGACCCAGTACTTC. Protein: CASSPLAEQETQYF.

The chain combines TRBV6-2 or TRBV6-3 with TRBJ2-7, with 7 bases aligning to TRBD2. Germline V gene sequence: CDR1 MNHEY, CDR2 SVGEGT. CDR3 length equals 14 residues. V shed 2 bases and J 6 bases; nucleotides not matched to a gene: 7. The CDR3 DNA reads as TGTGCCAGCAGTTACCGGGACTATGCCGGCGAGCAGTACTTC. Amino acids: CASSYRDYAGEQYF.